What follows are 9 T cell receptor beta chains derived from one specimen sequenced in a study of cytotoxic CD8 clonotypes in ibrutinib-treated CLL (dated by TCRdb to about 2021). The time point label, read with the paper, signifies: progressive disease on ibrutinib. The protocol used for the library was the immunoSEQ multiplex PCR assay. TCRdb mirrors the immuneACCESS table, restricted to in-frame sequences. Some clones are absent from its copies; in checked studies, under half trace to an unresolved V gene, and the reason for the others is unknown. This sample is represented by 270,000 or so clones; 65% to 85% of them were singletons. The ten most abundant clones make up about 5.8% of the sample. This material consisted of PBMCs, taken at disease progression, from a patient treated with ibrutinib. The receptors were gathered from a human donor with chronic lymphocytic leukemia.

The chain joins TRBV6-5 to TRBJ1-2, with 7 bases identical to TRBD1. In germline, CDR1 is MNHEY, CDR2 SVGAGI. This CDR3 region has 14 residues. V shed 6 bases and J 5 bases; nucleotides not matched to a gene: 9. This chain's CDR3 is CASRHSGTEYGYTF. The DNA for the CDR3 is TGTGCCAGCAGGCACTCCGGGACAGAGTATGGCTACACCTTC.

This clone was seen a handful of times. V gene TRBV28 combines with J gene TRBJ1-4; D unclear. Germline lookup yields CDR1 MDHEN and CDR2 SYDVKM. V was pared by 2 bases and J by 8 bases, with 12 bases between. The CDR3 sequence is 14 residues long. The CDR3 reads CASSLRGGGEKLFF. CDR3 DNA sequence: TGTGCCAGCAGTTTACGGGGAGGTGGAGAAAAACTGTTTTTT. Full variable domain (rest looked up from reference TRBV28 and TRBJ1-4): DVKVTQSSRYLVKRTGEKVFLECVQDMDHENMFWYRQDPGLGLRLIYFSYDVKMKEKGDIPEGYSVSREKKERFSLILESASTNQTSMYLCASSLRGGGEKLFFGSGTQLSVL.

The J gene is TRBJ2-1, the V gene TRBV4-1, with 10 nucleotides matching TRBD2. Trimming at V came to 1 base and at J to 9 bases, leaving 6 bases not matched to a gene. Germline CDR1 reads MGHRA; CDR2 reads YSYEKL. The CDR3 consists of 15 residues. The CDR3 DNA follows: TGCGCCAGCAGCCAAGTTCCTAGCGGGAGTTCTGAGCAGTTCTTC. This encodes CASSQVPSGSSEQFF.

V gene TRBV10-3 combines with J gene TRBJ2-3; D is ambiguous. V was cut by 2 bases and J by 3 bases, with 9 bases left in between. This CDR3 is 14 amino acids long. Germline V CDR1 and CDR2: ENHRY, SYGVKD. In DNA form, the CDR3 reads TGTGCCATCAGTGAGAGTCCAGCTACAGATACGCAGTATTTT. Translation gives CAISESPATDTQYF.

The chain links TRBV18 to TRBJ1-1, with TRBD1 as a possible D gene (5 bases). Germline CDR1 and CDR2: KGHSH and LQKENI. The CDR3 is 16 amino acids. Trimming removed 4 bases from V and 1 base from J, with 16 bases in between. CDR3 loop: CASSQTPGQKNTEAFF. As DNA, the CDR3 is TGTGCCAGCTCACAAACCCCAGGGCAGAAGAACACTGAAGCTTTCTTT.

The chain recombines TRBV7-6 with TRBJ2-3; D gene uncertain. The CDR3 sequence is 12 residues long. Per germline, CDR1 SGHVS and CDR2 FNYEAQ. Trimming shortened V by 1 base and J by 3 bases, and 2 bases separated the two germline ends. The CDR3 region is CASSLGTDTQYF. The CDR3 DNA reads as TGTGCCAGCAGCTTAGGGACAGATACGCAGTATTTT.

J is TRBJ2-1 and V is TRBV5-4, with 7 positions matching TRBD2. The V segment lost 3 bases and the J segment 5 bases; nucleotides outside the gene matches: 8. This CDR3 region has 15 residues. Per the germline V gene, CDR1 is SGHNT and CDR2 is YYREEE (reference sequence). DNA for the CDR3: TGTGCCAGCAGCTACCGACTAGCCCTCCACAATGAGCAGTTCTTC. Amino acids: CASSYRLALHNEQFF. Looking up the rest from reference TRBV5-4 and TRBJ2-1 gives the full variable domain: ETGVTQSPTHLIKTRGQQVTLRCSSQSGHNTVSWYQQALGQGPQFIFQYYREEENGRGNFPPRFSGLQFPNYSSELNVNALELDDSALYLCASSYRLALHNEQFFGPGTRLTVL.

The chain uses TRBV23-1 and TRBJ2-1; 7 bases map to TRBD1. TRBV23-1 is treated as an ORF (open reading frame) with a function not yet certain. V lost 4 bases, J lost 3 bases, and 6 bases stayed unmatched. The CDR3 has 15 amino acids. The CDR3 reads CASSRQGDLYNEQFF. As DNA, the CDR3 is TGCGCCAGCAGTCGACAGGGTGACCTCTACAATGAGCAGTTCTTC.

The V and J genes are TRBV5-1 and TRBJ2-7; TRBD1 aligns across 9 bases. The CDR3 has 16 residues. Trimming cost V 3 bases and J 5 bases; bases outside gene matches: 12. Germline V gene data show CDR1 as SGHRS and CDR2 as YFSETQ. CDR3 DNA: TGCGCCAGCAGCTCACAATTCGGGACAGGGTTGAACGAGCAGTACTTC. This codes for CASSSQFGTGLNEQYF.